This TCR beta chain derives from a study of post-analysis software for immune sequencing data. Across the study: Disease courses included relapsing-remitting, secondary progressive and progressive-relapsing multiple sclerosis.

General study results and limits: There were about 5 TRBV segments more frequent in patients than controls, and TRBV5-6, TRBV5-1 and TRBV20-1 were among them.

CDR3 size: 14 residues. The V gene lost 7 bases and the J gene lost 4 bases, with 16 bases spanning the gap. Germline assignment: CDR1 SEHNR and CDR2 FQNEAQ (reference sequence). A note on this clonotype: Its antigen is unidentified.

cDNA libraries for TCR beta contained unique molecular identifiers. TCRdb redid the calling of the PCR reads with MiXCR, one entry per CDR3 protein. The repertoire consists of 600,000 to 700,000 distinct CDR3 sequences, with 55% to 60% occurring once and the leading ten covering approximately 10%. This clonotype was sampled from a girl under 10 years old with multiple sclerosis. Sequenced material: blood. J is TRBJ1-2 and V is TRBV7-9; a possible D gene is TRBD1 (5 bases). The CDR3 is CASNPPGGIYGYTF. Here the CDR3 DNA reads TGTGCCAGCAACCCCCCCGGGGGAATCTATGGCTACACCTTC.